A single sample is the source of the 5 T cell receptor beta chains below, sequenced in a study of control samples from healthy donors and cancer patients. The protocol was immunoSEQ multiplex PCR, while the TCRdb copy is restricted to in-frame clones and leaves out a portion. The sample has 95,000 to 150,000 clones; 90% to 95% are singletons. The sequenced sample was blood. Every receptor here comes from a woman under 30 in good health.

This sequence joins TRBV7-2 and TRBJ2-1, with 9 bases matching TRBD1. The J segment lost 4 bases and the V segment lost 1 base, leaving 8 bases of the junction unmatched. The CDR3 extends over 17 amino acids. Germline V CDR1 and CDR2: SGHTA, FQGNSA. This CDR3 is CASSLGPGQGNYNEQFF. CDR3 in DNA: TGTGCCAGCAGCTTAGGTCCGGGACAGGGAAATTACAATGAGCAGTTCTTC.

The chain has TRBV7-9 and TRBJ2-7; TRBD1 aligns across 7 bases. Germline V lookup: CDR1 SEHNR, CDR2 FQNEAQ (reference sequence). The CDR3 length is 17 residues. Trimming cost V 1 base and J 0 bases; bases outside gene matches: 9. CDR3 loop: CASSLVAGDRDSYEQYF. The DNA for the CDR3 is TGTGCCAGCAGCTTAGTTGCTGGGGACAGAGACTCCTACGAGCAGTACTTC.

V usage is TRBV29-1 and J usage is TRBJ2-5, with D unclear. This CDR3 region has 13 residues. Trimming cost V 4 bases and J 9 bases, with 18 bases left between them. Germline-derived CDR1 and CDR2 are SQVTM and ANQGSEA. CDR3 residues: CSVADNEELAQYF. Written as DNA, the CDR3 is TGCAGCGTTGCGGATAACGAGGAGCTGGCCCAGTACTTC.

CDR3 in amino acids: CASSPSAASPLHF. CDR3 nucleotides: TGTGCCAGCAGTCCCTCGGCAGCTTCACCCCTCCACTTT. The genes are TRBV6-2 or TRBV6-3 and TRBJ1-6; D unresolved. Trimming pared 5 bases from V and 9 bases from J, leaving 11 bases between. The CDR3 is 13 amino acids. Germline V gives CDR1 MNHEY, CDR2 SVGEGT.

The chain links TRBV5-6 to TRBJ1-1, with D maybe TRBD1 (5 bases). The CDR3 has 16 amino acids. Germline CDR1 and CDR2: SGHDT and YYEEEE. V shed 1 base and J shed 4 bases, with 17 bases lying between them. This CDR3 reads CASSLFGGGGSTEAFF. The CDR3 coding sequence is TGTGCCAGCAGCTTGTTTGGGGGTGGAGGGAGCACTGAAGCTTTCTTT.